This passage covers 22 T cell receptor beta chains from one sample sequenced in a study of shared clonotypes between healthy human individuals. Method: immunoSEQ multiplex PCR; TCRdb's copy keeps in-frame clones and lacks some. The top ten clones hold about 12% of a sample with around 500,000 clones, approximately 79% of them seen once. Sequencing was carried out using PBMCs. The source of these receptors is a woman in her 40s in good health. Some clones in this sample may be carry-over from other donors' samples.

The chain carries TRBV5-4 and TRBJ2-5, with D perhaps TRBD2 (5 bases). The J call may not be correct, given that the DNA end is closer to TRBJ2-7. There are 14 residues in the CDR3. Germline V CDR1 and CDR2: SGHNT, YYREEE (reference sequence). In nucleotides, the CDR3 is TGTGCCAGCAGCTTGGGAGCGGATACCTACGAGCAGTACTTC. It translates to CASSLGADTYEQYF.

The chain links TRBV2 to TRBJ2-7; possible D gene TRBD1, 6 bases. In germline, CDR1 is SNHLY, CDR2 FYNNEI. Trimming shortened V by 5 bases and J by 9 bases, and 20 bases separated the two germline ends. CDR3 length: 14 amino acids. The CDR3 sequence: CASSYIGGARGQYF. The CDR3 coding sequence is TGTGCCAGCAGTTACATAGGGGGAGCTCGGGGGCAGTACTTC.

The chain couples TRBV10-2 to TRBJ2-1; no clear D gene. Germline CDR1 is WSHSY and CDR2 is SAAADI. V dropped 4 bases and J dropped 6 bases, with 10 bases sitting between them. The length of the CDR3 is 13 residues. CDR3 DNA sequence: TGCGCCAGCAGTGGGCTAGGTCCCAATGAGCAGTTCTTC. It specifies CASSGLGPNEQFF.

J is TRBJ1-2 and V is TRBV30, with a possible D match to TRBD1 (6 bases). V dropped 2 bases and J dropped 2 bases, with 9 bases sitting between them. Germline V lookup: CDR1 GTSNPN, CDR2 SVGIG (reference sequence). The CDR3 is 13 amino acids. The CDR3 nucleotides read TGTGCCTGGAGTACAGGGCGCAACTATGGCTACACCTTC. Its translation: CAWSTGRNYGYTF.

Note on this clone: Other nucleotide sequences in the sample specify the same CDR3. The rearrangement uses TRBV4-3 and TRBJ1-2; TRBD1 matches at 10 bases. Germline values: CDR1 LGHNA, CDR2 YSLEER. The CDR3 has 15 amino acids. V was pared by 3 bases and J by 2 bases, with 3 bases of the junction left unmatched. The CDR3 region has the DNA TGCGCCAGCAGCCAGGGGACAGGGGCCAACTATGGCTACACCTTC. It translates to CASSQGTGANYGYTF.

This chain uses TRBV4-1 with TRBJ2-5, with 9 bases aligning to TRBD2. The length of the CDR3 is 14 residues. Trimming at V came to 4 bases and at J to 5 bases, leaving 5 bases not matched to a gene. The V gene's germline CDR1 is MGHRA and CDR2 YSYEKL. The CDR3: CASSRAGGEETQYF. The CDR3 DNA sequence: TGCGCCAGCAGCCGGGCGGGAGGGGAGGAGACCCAGTACTTC.

This chain connects TRBV2 to TRBJ2-3, with D possibly being TRBD2 (7 bases). V lost 2 bases, J lost 4 bases, and 10 bases lay in between. This CDR3 has 14 amino acids. Germline-derived CDR1 and CDR2 are SNHLY and FYNNEI. CDR3 amino acids: CASSEWEGADTQYF. The CDR3 DNA sequence: TGTGCCAGCAGTGAATGGGAGGGGGCAGATACGCAGTATTTT.

CDR3 DNA sequence: TGTGCCACCACCTCCGGGACTAGCGGGGCCACAGATACGCAGTATTTT. It specifies CATTSGTSGATDTQYF. The chain joins TRBV15 to TRBJ2-3; 13 bases align to TRBD2. The ends lost 7 bases at V and 2 bases at J; junction bases unmatched: 6. The CDR3 consists of 16 residues. CDR1 and CDR2 (germline): LNHNV, YYDKDF (reference sequence).

The chain is built from TRBV19 and TRBJ2-1, with D hard to call. Germline values: CDR1 LNHDA, CDR2 SQIVND (reference sequence). CDR3 length equals 15 residues. Trimming took off 0 bases at V and 1 base at J, with 7 bases between the two ends. CDR3 nucleotides: TGTGCCAGTAGTATAGATAGTAGGTCCTACAATGAGCAGTTCTTC. Protein: CASSIDSRSYNEQFF.

This clone was detected a few times. The chain couples TRBV11-1 to TRBJ1-2; 7 nucleotides match TRBD1. Germline V gives CDR1 SGHAT, CDR2 FQDESV (reference sequence). This CDR3 spans 13 amino acids. Losses at the gene ends were 5 bases for V and 6 bases for J; bases not matched to a gene: 6. This chain's CDR3 is CASSRQGGNGYTF. As DNA, the CDR3 is TGTGCCAGCAGCCGACAGGGAGGAAATGGCTACACCTTC. The whole variable domain, remainder taken from reference TRBV11-1 and TRBJ1-2, is EAEVAQSPRYKITEKSQAVAFWCDPISGHATLYWYRQILGQGPELLVQFQDESVVDDSQLPKDRFSAERLKGVDSTLKIQPAELGDSAMYLCASSRQGGNGYTFGSGTRLTVV.

This clone was counted a single time. The genes are TRBV28 and TRBJ1-1; no clear D gene. The V end lost 5 bases, the J end lost 1 base, and 11 bases lay between the germline ends. The CDR3 length is 14 residues. CDR1 and CDR2 (germline): MDHEN, SYDVKM. Here the CDR3 DNA reads TGTGCCAGCAGTCCCTTGCCCGGGAACACTGAAGCTTTCTTT. Amino acids: CASSPLPGNTEAFF.

The sample holds one count of this clone. The chain has TRBV2 and TRBJ2-2; weak D call: TRBD1 (6 bases). V gave up 9 bases and J gave up 1 base, with 15 bases separating them. Germline CDR1 is SNHLY and CDR2 is FYNNEI. This CDR3 is 15 amino acids long. The CDR3 region is CASKAQGRNTGELFF. The CDR3 DNA reads as TGTGCCAGTAAAGCCCAGGGGAGGAACACCGGGGAGCTGTTTTTT.

V is TRBV9 and J is TRBJ2-7; D may correspond to TRBD1 or TRBD2 (6 bases each). Per the germline V gene, CDR1 is SGDLS and CDR2 is YYNGEE. The CDR3 extends over 17 amino acids. V lost 4 bases and J lost 6, with 26 bases in between. CDR3 DNA sequence: TGTGCCAGCAGCTCCGGTAGGGGGGTCGCAGGGTCCGCCGAGCAGTACTTC. It translates to CASSSGRGVAGSAEQYF. The entire variable domain, with the rest obtained from reference TRBV9 and TRBJ2-7, is as follows: DSGVTQTPKHLITATGQRVTLRCSPRSGDLSVYWYQQSLDQGLQFLIQYYNGEERAKGNILERFSAQQFPDLHSELNLSSLELGDSALYFCASSSGRGVAGSAEQYFGPGTRLTVT.

The chain recombines TRBV18 with TRBJ2-3, with 11 bases that match TRBD2. This CDR3 is built from 17 residues. Germline lookup yields CDR1 KGHSH and CDR2 LQKENI. V shed 3 bases, J shed 0 bases, and the junction held 5 bases outside the gene matches. CDR3 bases: TGTGCCAGCTCACCTCGACTAGCGGGAAGCAGCACAGATACGCAGTATTTT. Protein sequence: CASSPRLAGSSTDTQYF.

Note on this clone: Other DNA sequences in the same sample also yield this CDR3. This chain joins TRBV7-8 and TRBJ1-1; D is ambiguous. Trimming pared 3 bases from V and 2 bases from J, leaving 7 bases between. This CDR3 comprises 13 residues. Germline lookup yields CDR1 SGHVS and CDR2 FQNEAQ. In DNA, the CDR3 is TGTGCCAGCAGCTTCGGTCGCAACACTGAAGCTTTCTTT. Encoded protein: CASSFGRNTEAFF.

This clone was found a few times. V usage is TRBV7-2 and J usage is TRBJ2-7; possibly TRBD1 for D (6 bases). V lost 5 bases, J lost 2 bases, and 13 bases lay in between. Germline V lookup: CDR1 SGHTA, CDR2 FQGNSA. The CDR3 extends over 14 amino acids. CDR3 sequence: CASSPDRSAYEQYF. The CDR3 DNA is TGTGCCAGCAGCCCTGACAGGTCAGCCTACGAGCAGTACTTC.

As regards this clone: Different DNA sequences within this sample yield the same CDR3. The rearrangement links TRBV7-3 to TRBJ2-3; D might be TRBD2 (6 bases). The CDR3 totals 14 residues. Germline values: CDR1 SGHTA, CDR2 FQGTGA. Trimming stripped 2 bases from V and 0 bases from J, with 6 bases between. The CDR3 sequence is CASSLAGSTDTQYF. In DNA form, the CDR3 reads TGTGCCAGCAGCTTAGCGGGGAGCACAGATACGCAGTATTTT.

This chain connects TRBV5-1 to TRBJ2-7, with 9 bases identical to TRBD2. After removal of 4 bases from V and 4 bases from J, the junction contained 6 bases not matched to a gene. The CDR3 length is 14 residues. Germline V lookup: CDR1 SGHRS, CDR2 YFSETQ. This CDR3 reads CASSVSGSEYEQYF. The CDR3 DNA reads TGCGCCAGCAGCGTTAGCGGGAGTGAATACGAGCAGTACTTC.

The chain recombines TRBV4-2 with TRBJ1-5, with D perhaps TRBD1 (5 bases). Germline V gene sequence: CDR1 LGHNA, CDR2 YNFKEQ. CDR3 length: 14 residues. The ends were cut back, 3 bases at V and 5 bases at J, with 11 bases in the middle. The CDR3 loop reads CASSHPQGDQPQHF. The CDR3 DNA reads as TGTGCCAGCAGCCACCCCCAGGGAGATCAGCCCCAGCATTTT.

About this clone itself: This may stem from a read error, because a much larger clone lies one nucleotide away. The CDR3 here is CASSAITRGSTDTQYF. CDR3 sequence (DNA): TGTGCCAGCAGCGCGATAACCCGTGGTAGCACAGATACGCAGTATTTT. J is TRBJ2-3 and V is TRBV7-9; D is unresolved. The CDR3 is made up of 16 amino acids. Germline V CDR1 and CDR2: SEHNR, FQNEAQ (reference sequence). V lost 5 bases and J lost 0, with 15 bases in between.

The rearrangement joins TRBV10-1 to TRBJ1-1; 7 bases align to TRBD1. The V gene's germline CDR1 is WNHNN and CDR2 SYGVQD (reference sequence). This CDR3 comprises 13 residues. J was trimmed by 4 bases and V by 9 bases; bases with no gene match: 8. CDR3 loop: CASRQGYSTEAFF. The CDR3 nucleotides read TGCGCCAGTAGACAGGGATATTCCACTGAAGCTTTCTTT.

The chain links TRBV13 to TRBJ2-5; TRBD2 matches 10 bases. V trimming: 0 bases; J trimming: 7 bases; junction bases outside the gene matches: 5. CDR1 PRHDT and CDR2 FYEKMQ come from the germline V gene (reference sequence). CDR3 length: 15 amino acids. The CDR3 reads CASSLGAGTSATQYF. The CDR3 nucleotides are TGTGCCAGCAGCTTAGGGGCCGGGACTAGCGCGACCCAGTACTTC.